Sequencing of this T cell receptor (beta chain) was carried out in a study of Tregs in tolerant kidney transplant recipients. Study overall: Recipients received nonmyeloablative bone marrow transplants from related graft donors, with transient mixed chimerism.

This table comes from immunoSEQ multiplex PCR, and its TCRdb copy is limited to in-frame clones, with some not included. The sample features 31,000 or so clones, with 13% to 15% in its top ten. This TCR was sampled from a human donor who received a combined kidney and bone marrow transplant. The material sequenced was CD8+ T cells from blood, taken before the transplant.

The CDR3 loop reads CASSRGQGAILETQYF. The part of the CDR3 DNA that was read is TGTGCCAGTAGTAGGGGACAGGGGGCGATTTTGGAGACC. The chain employs TRBV19 and TRBJ2-5; 12 bases agree with TRBD1. The read comes to an end 3 residues before the CDR3 does, leaving the germline J gene to fill in the end. Germline V CDR1 and CDR2: LNHDA, SQIVND (reference sequence). The CDR3 contains 16 residues. J was trimmed by 5 bases and V by 4 bases; bases with no gene match: 8.